The 22 T cell receptor beta chains in this list originate from one sample, sequenced in a study of blood T cell repertoires in COVID-19. Sequencing was performed with immunoSEQ multiplex PCR; in TCRdb, only in-frame clones are kept and a portion is missing. The table lists some 290,000 clones, approximately 90% of them singletons. The sample consisted of PBMCs or T cells enriched from blood (not recorded which). These receptors were taken from a middle-aged woman with acute COVID-19.

This chain links TRBV9 with TRBJ1-6, with D unclear. V was clipped by 0 bases and J by 4 bases, with 8 bases between them. This CDR3 comprises 15 residues. Germline CDR1 and CDR2: SGDLS and YYNGEE. CDR3 in amino acids: CASSVAEGYNSPLHF. The CDR3 DNA sequence: TGTGCCAGCAGCGTAGCGGAGGGTTATAATTCACCCCTCCACTTT.

The chain carries TRBV15 and TRBJ2-1; 12 nucleotides match TRBD2. CDR3 size: 19 residues. Trimming took 0 bases from V and 12 from J; bases not matched to a gene: 18. Germline CDR1 is LNHNV and CDR2 is YYDKDF (reference sequence). CDR3 nucleotides: TGTGCCACCAGCAGAGATTGGGCTAGCGGGGGGGCATTGTTAGGGGTGCAGTTCTTC. This translates into CATSRDWASGGALLGVQFF.

The gene calls are TRBV4-2 and TRBJ1-2, with 8 bases that match TRBD1. In germline, CDR1 is LGHNA, CDR2 YNFKEQ. The CDR3 contains 13 residues. The ends lost 1 base at V and 6 bases at J; junction bases unmatched: 1. The CDR3 loop reads CASSQAGGDGYTF. Written as DNA, the CDR3 is TGTGCCAGCAGCCAAGCAGGGGGCGATGGCTACACCTTC.

DNA for the CDR3: TGCGCCAGCAGCTTGGGGGAGAGCAATCAGCCCCAGCATTTT. It encodes CASSLGESNQPQHF. This chain links TRBV5-1 with TRBJ1-5; D unclear. The CDR3 runs 14 residues. The V end lost 0 bases, the J end lost 1 base, and 5 bases lay between the germline ends. The germline V gene encodes CDR1 SGHRS and CDR2 YFSETQ.

This sequence joins TRBV6-5 and TRBJ1-2; D is uncertain. The CDR3 spans 15 residues. The germline CDR1 and CDR2 sequences are MNHEY and SVGAGI. The V end was cut by 0 bases, the J end by 7 bases, with 15 bases between. CDR3 region: CASSYSRRRVSGYTF. In DNA, the CDR3 is TGTGCCAGCAGTTACTCCCGGAGAAGAGTAAGTGGCTACACCTTC.

The chain links TRBV7-2 to TRBJ2-1, with 13 bases that match TRBD2. With 4 bases clipped from V and 10 bases from J, the junction kept 10 bases outside the gene matches. The CDR3 contains 16 residues. Germline assignment: CDR1 SGHTA and CDR2 FQGNSA. CDR3 sequence reads: CASSSGGTSGVGEQFF. The CDR3 nucleotides are TGTGCCAGCAGCTCAGGGGGGACTAGCGGGGTAGGAGAGCAGTTCTTC.

The chain couples TRBV5-1 to TRBJ2-3; 9 bases match TRBD2. Germline V CDR1 and CDR2: SGHRS, YFSETQ. The CDR3 sequence is 15 residues long. J was trimmed by 2 bases and V by 4 bases; bases with no gene match: 5. CDR3 nucleotide sequence: TGCGCCAGCAGCACCCTAGCGGGGTCCACAGATACGCAGTATTTT. It yields the protein CASSTLAGSTDTQYF.

This sequence joins TRBV7-9 and TRBJ2-1; TRBD1 matches at 7 bases. Germline values: CDR1 SEHNR, CDR2 FQNEAQ (reference sequence). The CDR3 totals 15 residues. The J segment lost 5 bases and the V segment lost 5 bases, leaving 9 bases of the junction unmatched. This CDR3 reads CASSTRQGLHNEQFF. The CDR3 bases are TGTGCCAGCAGCACTCGACAGGGCTTACACAATGAGCAGTTCTTC.

V is TRBV11-3 and J is TRBJ2-2; TRBD1 matches 7 bases. CDR1 SGHNT and CDR2 YENEEA come from the germline V gene. V gave up 5 bases and J gave up 3 bases; unmatched junction bases: 12. CDR3 length equals 17 residues. This chain's CDR3 is CASSAPNHRGDTGELFF. For the CDR3, the DNA is TGTGCCAGCAGCGCCCCGAACCACAGGGGTGACACCGGGGAGCTGTTTTTT.

The chain has TRBV6-5 and TRBJ2-7; 10 positions agree with TRBD2. V shed 6 bases and J 3 bases; nucleotides not matched to a gene: 8. Germline V gene sequence: CDR1 MNHEY, CDR2 SVGAGI. The CDR3 has 15 residues. CDR3 sequence reads: CASSPSSGGGYEQYF. The CDR3 bases are TGTGCCAGCAGCCCGTCGAGCGGGGGGGGCTACGAGCAGTACTTC.

The CDR3 DNA reads TGTGCCAGCAGAGGACTGGACTATGGCTACACCTTC. It specifies CASRGLDYGYTF. The chain couples TRBV2 to TRBJ1-2; D not resolved. CDR1 is SNHLY, CDR2 FYNNEI, per germline. Trimming removed 6 bases from V and 3 bases from J, with 8 bases in between. CDR3 length equals 12 residues. Complete variable domain (other parts from reference TRBV2 and TRBJ1-2): EPEVTQTPSHQVTQMGQEVILRCVPISNHLYFYWYRQILGQKVEFLVSFYNNEISEKSEIFDDQFSVERPDGSNFTLKIRSTKLEDSAMYFCASRGLDYGYTFGSGTRLTVV.

The V call is TRBV5-1, the J call TRBJ1-5; D not certain. V lost 4 bases to trimming and J lost 6 bases, with 14 bases between them. Germline V gene data show CDR1 as SGHRS and CDR2 as YFSETQ. The CDR3 is 14 residues long. The CDR3: CASSPGEGVQPQHF. DNA of the CDR3: TGCGCCAGCAGCCCGGGCGAGGGTGTTCAGCCCCAGCATTTT.

The gene calls are TRBV18 and TRBJ2-7; D gene ambiguous. Trimming took 3 bases from V and 5 from J, leaving 5 bases between them. Germline loops: CDR1 KGHSH, CDR2 LQKENI. The CDR3 sequence is 11 residues long. DNA for the CDR3: TGTGCCAGCTCACCTTCTAACGAGCAGTACTTC. Translation: CASSPSNEQYF.

The chain is built from TRBV5-1 and TRBJ2-1; 13 bases are a match to TRBD2. The CDR3 covers 14 residues. CDR1 SGHRS and CDR2 YFSETQ come from the germline V gene. V dropped 5 bases and J dropped 6; count of bases not matched to a gene: 2. The DNA for the CDR3 is TGCGCCAGCAGGTGGACTAGCGGGAGCAATGAGCAGTTCTTC. Translating it yields CASRWTSGSNEQFF.

The chain recombines TRBV5-1 with TRBJ2-3; 9 nucleotides match TRBD2. Germline V lookup: CDR1 SGHRS, CDR2 YFSETQ. CDR3 length: 16 residues. V shed 0 bases and J 4 bases; nucleotides not matched to a gene: 6. The CDR3 nucleotides read TGCGCCAGCAGCTTGGCCTGGCGGGAGGGCCCAGATACGCAGTATTTT. It yields the protein CASSLAWREGPDTQYF.

The rearrangement uses TRBV7-9 and TRBJ1-4; 8 bases agree with TRBD1. The junction had 5 bases not matched to a gene; V was cut back by 5 bases and J by 0 bases. From germline, CDR1 is SEHNR and CDR2 FQNEAQ (reference sequence). The CDR3 contains 16 residues. The CDR3 loop is CASSLGQVATNEKLFF. The CDR3 DNA reads TGTGCCAGCAGCCTGGGACAGGTTGCAACTAATGAAAAACTGTTTTTT.

The chain carries TRBV5-6 and TRBJ1-5, with 7 bases lining up with TRBD1. Germline CDR1 is SGHDT and CDR2 is YYEEEE. The trim removed 4 bases at V and 5 bases at J, leaving 6 bases unmatched. This CDR3 spans 14 amino acids. CDR3 amino acids: CASSIYRGDQPQHF. For the CDR3, the DNA is TGTGCCAGCAGCATCTACAGGGGCGATCAGCCCCAGCATTTT.

The chain couples TRBV13 to TRBJ1-1, with a tentative D call TRBD1 (6 bases). Trimming took 0 bases from V and 8 from J, leaving 25 bases between them. Germline assignment: CDR1 PRHDT and CDR2 FYEKMQ (reference sequence). The CDR3 sequence is 18 residues long. CDR3 sequence: CASSLGRLEGDSSSEAFF. DNA for the CDR3: TGTGCCAGCAGCTTAGGCCGATTAGAGGGGGATTCCAGCTCCGAAGCTTTCTTT.

CDR3 residues: CASSKFQRDLMNTEAFF. The CDR3 region has the DNA TGTGCCAGCAGCAAATTTCAGCGGGACCTCATGAACACTGAAGCTTTCTTT. V gene TRBV21-1 combines with J gene TRBJ1-1. TRBV21-1 has pseudogene status. The CDR3 consists of 17 residues.

CDR3 sequence reads: CASSPRGYNEQFF. The DNA of the CDR3 is TGTGCCAGCAGTCCCAGAGGATACAATGAGCAGTTCTTC. The chain joins TRBV12-3 or TRBV12-4 to TRBJ2-1; D gene uncertain. This CDR3 has 13 amino acids. V was clipped by 5 bases and J by 4 bases, with 9 bases between them.

The chain couples TRBV24-1 to TRBJ2-2; weak D call: TRBD2 (5 bases). The CDR3 runs to 14 residues. Per the germline V gene, CDR1 is KGHDR and CDR2 is SFDVKD. V was pared by 0 bases and J by 8 bases, with 9 bases between. The CDR3 DNA sequence: TGTGCCACCAGTGATTTGCGGGATCGGGGGGAGCTGTTTTTT. Translated: CATSDLRDRGELFF.

The genes are TRBV2 and TRBJ1-2; 7 bases are a match to TRBD1. Germline V gene sequence: CDR1 SNHLY, CDR2 FYNNEI. The CDR3 totals 14 residues. Trimming cost V 6 bases and J 4 bases; bases outside gene matches: 8. The CDR3 coding sequence is TGTGCCAGCAGGGGGACAGTAGGGGGCTATGGCTACACCTTC. It encodes CASRGTVGGYGYTF.